These 2 T cell receptor beta chains were sequenced from one sample in a study of control samples from healthy donors and cancer patients. This table comes from immunoSEQ multiplex PCR, and its TCRdb copy is limited to in-frame clones, with some not included. The sample comprises 90,000 to 100,000 clones, about 79% of which are singletons, and more than 9% rests with the top ten. Source material: blood. The receptors were sampled from a woman aged 25 to 39 in good health.

V gene TRBV18 combines with J gene TRBJ1-2, with 8 nucleotides matching TRBD1. The V gene's germline CDR1 is KGHSH and CDR2 LQKENI. The CDR3 runs to 13 residues. Trimming cost V 5 bases and J 6 bases; bases outside gene matches: 5. CDR3 amino acids: CASSSQGAHGYTF. Written as DNA, the CDR3 is TGTGCCAGCTCATCGCAGGGGGCGCATGGCTACACCTTC.

The chain couples TRBV6-1 to TRBJ1-4; D is perhaps TRBD1 (6 bases). Per the germline V gene, CDR1 is MNHNS and CDR2 is SASEGT. The CDR3 loop spans 15 amino acids. The germline V and J ends were trimmed by 2 bases and 5 bases, with 12 bases remaining between them. DNA of the CDR3: TGTGCCAGCAGTGAACAAACAGGGAGCAATGAAAAACTGTTTTTT. Translation gives CASSEQTGSNEKLFF.